This is a list of T cell receptor beta chains from one sample in a study of shared clonotypes between healthy human individuals. Profiled with immunoSEQ multiplex PCR; TCRdb holds only in-frame clones, not every one. Of roughly 570,000 clones detected, roughly 98% appear once; the ten largest clones hold 0.3%. Sequenced: naive CD8+ T cells sorted from blood. The receptor set was obtained from a man aged 25-45 years in good health. Both conserved end residues are part of each CDR3. The D gene is left open where the match is weak. Size tells how often a clone was seen (once, few, many) or the class of an expanded clone, and some rows leave it out.

size,J,V,D,DNA,CDR3
NA,TRBJ1-4,TRBV9,TRBD1,TGTGCCAGCAGCGTAGGAACAGGGGGCCTTAATGAAAAACTGTTTTTT,CASSVGTGGLNEKLFF
NA,TRBJ2-1,TRBV2,TRBD1,TGTGCCACCCACGGGGACAGGGAGTTCTTC,CATHGDREFF
NA,TRBJ2-7,TRBV7-6,TRBD2,TGTGCCAGCAGCGCAAGCCGGGACTCCGGGGGGTGGGAGCAGTACTTC,CASSASRDSGGWEQYF
NA,TRBJ2-7,TRBV4-1,TRBD2,TGCGCCAGCAGCCAAGATCGGGGAGGGTACTACGAGCAGTACTTC,CASSQDRGGYYEQYF
NA,TRBJ2-7,TRBV5-4,TRBD1,TGTGCCAGCAGCTTGAGTGGCGGGCCTAGGGGGCACGAGCAGTACTTC,CASSLSGGPRGHEQYF
NA,TRBJ2-5,TRBV18,NA,TGTGCCAGCTCACCACCAAGGACCAAGGAAGAGACCCAGTACTTC,CASSPPRTKEETQYF
NA,TRBJ2-2,TRBV13,NA,TGTGCCAGCAGTAGCGGTAACACCGGGGAGCTGTTTTTT,CASSSGNTGELFF
NA,TRBJ1-1,TRBV7-2,NA,TGTGCCAGCAGCTTAGCCCCTCCCCCCGTGGCTGAAGCTTTCTTT,CASSLAPPPVAEAFF
once,TRBJ2-1,TRBV11-2,NA,TGTGCCAGCAGCTTAATTCTTAGCGACTCCTACAATGAGCAGTTCTTC,CASSLILSDSYNEQFF
once,TRBJ2-7,TRBV9,TRBD2,TGTGCCAGCAGCATCCCGAGCGGGGTGGGGCCCAAGGGCGAGCAGTACTTC,CASSIPSGVGPKGEQYF
NA,TRBJ1-1,TRBV28,NA,TGTGCCAGCAGTTCCCCAAGGGGGGGGACTGAAGCTTTCTTT,CASSSPRGGTEAFF
NA,TRBJ2-5,TRBV9,NA,TGTGCCAGCAGCCCAGGGTTTAGGCAAGAGACCCAGTACTTC,CASSPGFRQETQYF
once,TRBJ2-1,TRBV11-3,TRBD1,TGTGCCAGCAGCTCACGGGACAGGGACTACAATGAGCAGTTCTTC,CASSSRDRDYNEQFF
NA,TRBJ2-7,TRBV29-1,NA,TGCAGCGCCGCCAAGGGGAGAGAGCAGTACTTC,CSAAKGREQYF
NA,TRBJ2-1,TRBV11-3,NA,TGTGCCAGCAGCGCCCCGGGAGCCTACAATGAGCAGTTCTTC,CASSAPGAYNEQFF
NA,TRBJ2-7,TRBV19,NA,TGTGCCAGTAGTATCCGGGACGACTACGAGCAGTACTTC,CASSIRDDYEQYF
NA,TRBJ2-1,TRBV11-2,NA,TGTGCCAGCAGCTCTATCGCGGGACTCGACAATGAGCAGTTCTTC,CASSSIAGLDNEQFF
NA,TRBJ2-7,TRBV4-1,NA,TGCGCCAGCAGCCAAGAGCCCAGCCCCTACGAGCAGTACTTC,CASSQEPSPYEQYF
NA,TRBJ2-7,TRBV5-5,NA,TGTGCCAGCAGCTTGAAGGGGGGCTTCAGTTACGAGCAGTACTTC,CASSLKGGFSYEQYF
NA,TRBJ2-3,TRBV4-1,TRBD2,TGCGCCAGCAGCCAAGCGGGGGGGCGAACGCAGTATTTT,CASSQAGGRTQYF
NA,TRBJ1-1,TRBV29-1,NA,TGCAGCGTTGAGGTGAACACTGAAGCTTTCTTT,CSVEVNTEAFF
NA,TRBJ1-2,TRBV6-1,NA,TGTGCCAGCGGATTGGGGTGGGGCAGCTTC,CASGLGWGSF
NA,TRBJ2-1,TRBV11-1,NA,TGTGCCAGCGGTCCCGGCGGATACAATGAGCAGTTCTTC,CASGPGGYNEQFF
NA,TRBJ2-7,TRBV7-8,TRBD2,TGTGCCAGCAGCTTCGAGACTAGCGGGGCCACCTACGAGCAGTACTTC,CASSFETSGATYEQYF
NA,TRBJ2-5,TRBV29-1,TRBD1,TGCAGCGTTCAGAGACAGGGGGCGTTCGGAGAGACCCAGTACTTC,CSVQRQGAFGETQYF
NA,TRBJ1-5,TRBV6-1,NA,TGTGCCAGCAGTGATCCCAATCAGCCCCAGCATTTT,CASSDPNQPQHF
NA,TRBJ1-3,TRBV30,NA,TGTGCCTGGAGCTATGAAGGGACGCTGAACACCATATATTTT,CAWSYEGTLNTIYF
NA,TRBJ2-1,TRBV15,NA,TGTGCCACCAGCAGAGGACCGGGAGTCACCTACAATGAGCAGTTCTTC,CATSRGPGVTYNEQFF
NA,TRBJ2-3,TRBV7-9,NA,TGTGCCAGCAGGGATACAGGGTCAGATACGCAGTATTTT,CASRDTGSDTQYF
NA,TRBJ2-7,TRBV5-4,TRBD2,TGTGCCAGCAGCTGGGGGATGAGGGAGGGACCCTACGAGCAGTACTTC,CASSWGMREGPYEQYF
NA,TRBJ2-1,TRBV11-2,TRBD2,TGTGCCAGCAGCTTAGGAGCGGGGGTCTACAATGAGCAGTTCTTC,CASSLGAGVYNEQFF
NA,TRBJ2-2,TRBV5-1,TRBD1,TGCGCCAGCAGCTTGTGGCCCGACAGGGGAACCGGGGAGCTGTTTTTT,CASSLWPDRGTGELFF
NA,TRBJ2-1,TRBV11-2,TRBD1,TGTGCCAGCAGCCGTAGGGGGACAGGGTCCTACAATGAGCAGTTCTTC,CASSRRGTGSYNEQFF
NA,TRBJ2-2,TRBV29-1,NA,TGCAGCGTTGAAACTGGGCTGAATTCCGGGGAGCTGTTTTTT,CSVETGLNSGELFF
NA,TRBJ2-1,TRBV15,NA,TGTGCCACCAGCAGTCTTCCGTTTGGTGAGCAGTTCTTC,CATSSLPFGEQFF
NA,TRBJ2-5,TRBV5-1,NA,TGCGCCAGCAGCGACCGGGGGCCAAATCCAAAAGGGACCCAGTACTTC,CASSDRGPNPKGTQYF
NA,TRBJ2-1,TRBV7-9,NA,TGTGCCAGCAGCGGGGGAGACTTCTACAATGAGCAGTTCTTC,CASSGGDFYNEQFF
NA,TRBJ2-5,TRBV5-1,TRBD2,TGCGCCAGCAGCCCCGAGACTAGCGTATTGGAGACCCAGTACTTC,CASSPETSVLETQYF
NA,TRBJ2-7,TRBV4-1,TRBD2,TGCGCCAGCAGCCAACAGAATGTTGCGGGAGGCCTATCCTACGAGCAGTACTTC,CASSQQNVAGGLSYEQYF
NA,TRBJ2-2,TRBV27,NA,TGTGCCAGCAGTCCTCAAAAAATATGGGGGCCCGGGGAGCTGTTTTTT,CASSPQKIWGPGELFF
NA,TRBJ1-1,TRBV5-1,NA,TGCGCCAGCAGCTTTAGGGCAGGGGACACTGAAGCTTTCTTT,CASSFRAGDTEAFF
NA,TRBJ2-7,TRBV2,NA,TGTGCCAGCAGTGATCCCCACAGGGACTCCTACGAGCAGTACTTC,CASSDPHRDSYEQYF
NA,TRBJ2-5,TRBV7-6,TRBD1,TGTGCCAGCAGCTTGACAGGGGGCGGAGAGACCCAGTACTTC,CASSLTGGGETQYF
NA,TRBJ1-1,TRBV5-1,NA,TGCGCCAGCAGCCGTTCGTGGTGGGGTGCGAACACTGAAGCTTTCTTT,CASSRSWWGANTEAFF
NA,TRBJ2-7,TRBV6-6,NA,TGTGCCAGCAGTTACATCGGACACGAGCAGTACTTC,CASSYIGHEQYF
NA,TRBJ2-1,TRBV5-1,NA,TGCGCCAGCAGGACCCAAATTTCGGGTTCCTACAATGAGCAGTTCTTC,CASRTQISGSYNEQFF
NA,TRBJ1-1,TRBV6-1,NA,TGTGCCAGCAGTGCCCAGCCTGGGGGGAACACTGAAGCTTTCTTT,CASSAQPGGNTEAFF
NA,TRBJ2-2,TRBV7-9,TRBD2,TGTGCCAGCAGCTTAGCATCTAGCGGGACCGGGGAGCTGTTTTTT,CASSLASSGTGELFF
NA,TRBJ2-3,TRBV7-9,NA,TGTGCCAGCAGCTTGGGGACAGATACGCAGTATTTT,CASSLGTDTQYF
NA,TRBJ2-5,TRBV27,TRBD1,TGTGCCAGCAGTTGGGACAGGGCCTCGGGGACCCAGTACTTC,CASSWDRASGTQYF
NA,TRBJ2-2,TRBV10-3,TRBD2,TGTGCCATCAGTGGGACACTCGGGACTAGCGGGACCGTCGGGGAGCTGTTTTTT,CAISGTLGTSGTVGELFF
NA,TRBJ2-1,TRBV5-5,TRBD1,TGTGCCAGCAGCTCGCGGACAGGGTCGGACGAGCAGTTCTTC,CASSSRTGSDEQFF